This T cell receptor beta chain came from a study of blood T cell repertoires in COVID-19. Whole-study context: Italy, Spain and the United States were the sources of the convalescent and acute COVID-19 samples. T cells, B-cell-depleted T cells, or PBMCs supplied cDNA or gDNA.

Authors' data handling: Amplification with reference gene primers provided the estimates of nucleated cell counts. Generated by immunoSEQ multiplex PCR, the TCRdb table keeps only in-frame clones and is missing some. The V and J calls and the clone size are those of that table, but D and trimming were determined from the DNA. The sample lists 6,500 to 7,000 clones; 70% to 90% were seen once. Trimming took off 4 bases at V and 4 bases at J, with 10 bases between the two ends. Germline CDR1 reads LGHDT; CDR2 reads YNNKEL (reference sequence). The CDR3 runs 13 residues. The chain combines TRBV3-1 (or the pseudogene TRBV3-2) with TRBJ2-5; tentatively, D is TRBD2 (6 bases). Sequenced sample: peripheral blood. The clonotype was recovered from a human donor with active COVID-19. The donor label of this sample is uncertain. The CDR3 sequence: CASSPGGGETQYF. The CDR3 bases are TGTGCCAGCAGCCCCGGGGGAGGAGAGACCCAGTACTTC.